The 32 T cell receptor beta chains reported below all come from one sample, sequenced in a study of shared clonotypes between healthy human individuals (TCRdb year 2020). To prepare the library, the immunoSEQ multiplex PCR assay was applied. TCRdb provides this immuneACCESS table in a form limited to in-frame rearrangements. Some clones are lacking; in checked studies, under half of them reflect an unresolved V gene, and why the rest are absent is not known. The sample profile shows 950,000 to 1,200,000 clones; 60% to 85% of them were found once. Roughly 0.82% of the sample comes from the top ten. Sequences were obtained from memory CD4+ T cells from PBMCs. Per the publication, the cell subset or site label means: CD45RA-negative fraction. These receptors all come from a man aged 18 to 35 in good health. Some clones in this sample may be carry-over from other donors' samples.

This clone was seen once. The chain employs TRBV11-2 and TRBJ2-5; TRBD2 might be the D (6 bases). This CDR3 comprises 14 residues. Germline-derived CDR1 and CDR2 are SGHAT and FQNNGV. V lost 6 bases and J lost 1, with 12 bases in between. CDR3 residues: CASRFGTGQETQYF. The CDR3 coding sequence is TGTGCCAGCAGGTTTGGGACTGGCCAAGAGACCCAGTACTTC.

The gene calls are TRBV5-4 and TRBJ2-7; 8 nucleotides align to TRBD2. The CDR3 length is 15 residues. V was pared by 4 bases and J by 7 bases, with 13 bases of the junction left unmatched. Germline loops: CDR1 SGHNT, CDR2 YYREEE (reference sequence). The CDR3 nucleotides read TGTGCCAGCAGCCCGCCGGGTAGCGGGACGGAAGAGCAGTACTTC. Amino acid sequence: CASSPPGSGTEEQYF. The whole variable domain, filled in from reference TRBV5-4 and TRBJ2-7, reads ETGVTQSPTHLIKTRGQQVTLRCSSQSGHNTVSWYQQALGQGPQFIFQYYREEENGRGNFPPRFSGLQFPNYSSELNVNALELDDSALYLCASSPPGSGTEEQYFGPGTRLTVT.

This clone has a handful of counts. V gene TRBV14 combines with J gene TRBJ2-3, with 8 bases identical to TRBD1. The germline V gene encodes CDR1 SGHDN and CDR2 FVKESK. J gave up 5 bases and V 4 bases, and 2 bases lay outside the gene matches. The CDR3 runs 13 residues. The CDR3 DNA follows: TGTGCCAGCAGCCCGGACAGGGTAGATACGCAGTATTTT. Translated, it gives CASSPDRVDTQYF.

The chain links TRBV29-1 to TRBJ1-2; D is ambiguous. The germline V and J ends were trimmed by 4 bases and 2 bases, with 8 bases remaining between them. The CDR3 consists of 12 residues. CDR1 is SQVTM and CDR2 is ANQGSEA in the germline V gene. In nucleotides, the CDR3 is TGCAGCGTTGTGGGCCCCAACTATGGCTACACCTTC. This gives the protein CSVVGPNYGYTF.

This clone was recorded once. The chain joins TRBV5-1 to TRBJ2-5; the match to TRBD1 covers 9 bases. This CDR3 region has 14 residues. Germline V gene lookup returns CDR1 SGHRS and CDR2 YFSETQ. Trimming cost V 4 bases and J 5 bases; bases outside gene matches: 6. Written as DNA, the CDR3 is TGCGCCAGCAGCACGACAGGGGGATTGGAGACCCAGTACTTC. Translated, it gives CASSTTGGLETQYF.

This clone appeared a few times. The chain is built from TRBV14 and TRBJ2-7; 8 bases fit TRBD2. The CDR3 consists of 17 residues. Germline CDR1 reads SGHDN; CDR2 reads FVKESK. V gave up 1 base and J gave up 4 bases; unmatched junction bases: 12. The CDR3 protein is CASSQGVAGRARYEQYF. CDR3 in DNA: TGTGCCAGCAGCCAAGGAGTTGCCGGGAGGGCCAGGTACGAGCAGTACTTC.

V and J are TRBV4-3 and TRBJ2-5; D is undetermined. V was cut by 0 bases and J by 3 bases, with 11 bases left in between. This CDR3 is 15 amino acids long. Germline CDR1 is LGHNA and CDR2 is YSLEER. The CDR3, as DNA: TGCGCCAGCAGCCAAGATCCCAGACCAGAAGAGACCCAGTACTTC. This translates into CASSQDPRPEETQYF.

The CDR3 spells CASRLGKRDARDYNEQFF. The CDR3 region has the DNA TGTGCAAGTCGCTTAGGGAAGCGGGATGCTCGGGACTACAATGAGCAGTTCTTC. This chain links TRBV12-2 with TRBJ2-1; whether TRBD2, the table's D call, matches the DNA was not checked. TRBV12-2 is a known pseudogene. The CDR3 runs 18 residues.

The chain recombines TRBV10-3 with TRBJ2-7, with TRBD2 as a possible D gene (6 bases). The CDR3 runs 17 residues. Germline V gene data show CDR1 as ENHRY and CDR2 as SYGVKD. Trimming stripped 3 bases from V and 2 bases from J, with 20 bases between. CDR3 sequence: CAISDSRMRDGTYEQYF. The CDR3 DNA is TGTGCCATCAGTGACTCCAGGATGCGGGACGGGACCTACGAGCAGTACTTC.

The rearrangement joins TRBV9 to TRBJ2-3; TRBD1 might be the D (6 bases). The V and J ends lost 4 bases and 5 bases respectively, with 20 bases between them. Germline V gene data show CDR1 as SGDLS and CDR2 as YYNGEE. This CDR3 is built from 16 residues. DNA for the CDR3: TGTGCCAGCAGCCGTAACACACAGGGCGTACTAGATACGCAGTATTTT. Its protein product is CASSRNTQGVLDTQYF. Variable domain in full (rest from reference TRBV9 and TRBJ2-3): DSGVTQTPKHLITATGQRVTLRCSPRSGDLSVYWYQQSLDQGLQFLIQYYNGEERAKGNILERFSAQQFPDLHSELNLSSLELGDSALYFCASSRNTQGVLDTQYFGPGTRLTVL.

J is TRBJ2-7 and V is TRBV7-9, with D uncertain. Deletions cut 3 bases from V and 5 bases from J, with 8 bases between. Per germline, CDR1 SEHNR and CDR2 FQNEAQ (reference sequence). The CDR3 contains 12 residues. The CDR3 reads CASSLNSHEQYF. CDR3 nucleotide sequence: TGTGCCAGCAGCTTGAACAGCCACGAGCAGTACTTC.

This chain uses TRBV10-3 with TRBJ2-7, with 9 nucleotides matching TRBD2. J gave up 9 bases and V 6 bases, and 12 bases lay outside the gene matches. There are 14 residues in the CDR3. CDR1 and CDR2 (germline): ENHRY, SYGVKD. CDR3: CAISTTGTSIAQYF. CDR3 nucleotide sequence: TGTGCCATCAGCACGACGGGGACTAGCATCGCGCAGTACTTC.

This sequence joins TRBV6-1 and TRBJ2-7, with TRBD1 as a possible D gene (6 bases). The germline gives CDR1 MNHNS, CDR2 SASEGT. The CDR3 consists of 15 residues. The V end was cut by 7 bases, the J end by 3 bases, with 19 bases between. The CDR3 DNA follows: TGTGCCAGCACCACAGGGCCGATGGATGACTACGAGCAGTACTTC. This gives the protein CASTTGPMDDYEQYF.

The chain employs TRBV25-1 and TRBJ1-1, with a weak D call TRBD1 (6 bases). Per the germline V gene, CDR1 is MGHDK and CDR2 is SYGVNS. The germline V and J ends were trimmed by 9 bases and 4 bases, with 12 bases remaining between them. This CDR3 contains 12 residues. Written as DNA, the CDR3 is TGTGCCAGGCGGGGGGCCATCACTGAAGCTTTCTTT. It yields the protein CARRGAITEAFF.

The V gene is TRBV28, the J gene TRBJ2-7; either TRBD1 or TRBD2 may fit D (5 bases each). The CDR3 runs to 16 residues. With 0 bases removed from V and 0 bases from J, the gap between germline ends came to 12 bases. Germline assignment: CDR1 MDHEN and CDR2 SYDVKM. The CDR3 loop reads CASSLWVIGTSYEQYF. CDR3 sequence (DNA): TGTGCCAGCAGTTTATGGGTGATCGGGACCTCCTACGAGCAGTACTTC.

The rearrangement links TRBV19 to TRBJ2-6; D not resolved. Looked up from germline, CDR1 is LNHDA and CDR2 is SQIVND (reference sequence). Trimming pared 2 bases from V and 1 base from J, leaving 15 bases between. CDR3 length: 18 amino acids. DNA of the CDR3: TGTGCCAGTAGTATAACTTCATCCCCCCTTTCTGGGGCCAACGTCCTGACTTTC. This codes for CASSITSSPLSGANVLTF.

This clone was seen more than once but under ten times. Within the sample, other DNA sequences also encode this same CDR3. CDR3: CASSIRGRDSNQPQHF. The CDR3 DNA reads TGTGCCAGTAGTATACGGGGACGGGATAGCAATCAGCCCCAGCATTTT. The chain carries TRBV19 and TRBJ1-5; weak D call: TRBD1 (5 bases). The V gene lost 2 bases and the J gene lost 0 bases, with 11 bases spanning the gap. Germline values: CDR1 LNHDA, CDR2 SQIVND (reference sequence). This CDR3 has 16 amino acids.

V is TRBV29-1 and J is TRBJ2-7, with unresolved D. The germline gives CDR1 SQVTM, CDR2 ANQGSEA. CDR3 size: 13 residues. Between the trimmed V and J ends, which lost 3 bases and 6 bases, there was a span of 15 bases. CDR3 sequence: CSVEGRWDSEQYF. In nucleotides, the CDR3 is TGCAGCGTTGAGGGCCGGTGGGATAGCGAGCAGTACTTC.

The gene calls are TRBV9 and TRBJ2-3; D remains unclear. Germline V gene data show CDR1 as SGDLS and CDR2 as YYNGEE. There are 15 residues in the CDR3. V was cut by 0 bases and J by 0 bases, with 8 bases left in between. The CDR3 DNA reads TGTGCCAGCAGCGTAGTGGATTGGAGCACAGATACGCAGTATTTT. This gives the protein CASSVVDWSTDTQYF.

The rearrangement uses TRBV19 and TRBJ2-5; 7 positions agree with TRBD2. V lost 5 bases, J lost 5 bases, and 8 bases stayed unmatched. The CDR3 has 14 amino acids. Germline CDR1 and CDR2: LNHDA and SQIVND (reference sequence). DNA of the CDR3: TGTGCCAGTAGTCGGATTGCGGGAGCGGAGACCCAGTACTTC. Its translation: CASSRIAGAETQYF.

This chain links TRBV14 with TRBJ1-3; D not certain. CDR1 and CDR2 from the germline V gene are SGHDN and FVKESK. CDR3 length: 17 residues. The V end lost 0 bases, the J end lost 0 bases, and 12 bases lay between the germline ends. In nucleotides, the CDR3 is TGTGCCAGCAGCCAAGACGTCAGTCCGAGCTCTGGAAACACCATATATTTT. This encodes CASSQDVSPSSGNTIYF.

The chain couples TRBV19 to TRBJ2-7, with D tentatively TRBD1 (5 bases). Per the germline V gene, CDR1 is LNHDA and CDR2 is SQIVND (reference sequence). With 5 bases removed from V and 2 bases from J, the gap between germline ends came to 13 bases. The CDR3 covers 14 residues. In DNA, the CDR3 is TGTGCCAGTAGTGTAAAGGGGAATACCTACGAGCAGTACTTC. Translating it yields CASSVKGNTYEQYF.

Regarding this clone: The same CDR3 is also encoded by other DNA sequences in this sample. V gene TRBV7-9 combines with J gene TRBJ2-7; D is undetermined. V lost 1 base to trimming and J lost 0 bases, with 7 bases between them. Germline V gene lookup returns CDR1 SEHNR and CDR2 FQNEAQ (reference sequence). CDR3 length: 14 amino acids. CDR3 sequence reads: CASSLGGVSYEQYF. The CDR3 coding sequence is TGTGCCAGCAGCTTAGGCGGCGTCTCCTACGAGCAGTACTTC.

The chain is built from TRBV5-1 and TRBJ2-5, with D hard to call. CDR1 is SGHRS, CDR2 YFSETQ, per germline. With 1 base removed from V and 1 base from J, the gap between germline ends came to 11 bases. The CDR3 contains 15 residues. Here the CDR3 reads CASSLNPDLQETQYF. The CDR3 DNA reads as TGCGCCAGCAGCTTGAATCCAGATCTCCAAGAGACCCAGTACTTC.

This chain uses TRBV11-2 with TRBJ2-1; TRBD1 matches at 9 bases. The ends lost 5 bases at V and 8 bases at J; junction bases unmatched: 10. The CDR3 has 15 residues. Germline loops: CDR1 SGHAT, CDR2 FQNNGV. The CDR3 DNA sequence: TGTGCCAGCAGCAACGACAGGGGGGTCACAGATGAGCAGTTCTTC. The encoded protein is CASSNDRGVTDEQFF.

The V call is TRBV5-6, the J call TRBJ2-7, with 8 nucleotides matching TRBD2. The CDR3 is made up of 16 amino acids. Germline V gives CDR1 SGHDT, CDR2 YYEEEE. Trimming removed 0 bases from V and 0 bases from J; junction bases left unmatched: 5. CDR3 protein: CASSLAGGRSSYEQYF. CDR3 DNA sequence: TGTGCCAGCAGCTTGGCGGGCGGGAGGTCCTCCTACGAGCAGTACTTC.

This clone has a handful of counts. This sequence joins TRBV7-2 and TRBJ2-7, with 11 nucleotides matching TRBD2. The CDR3 loop spans 15 amino acids. From germline, CDR1 is SGHTA and CDR2 FQGNSA. V lost 1 base, J lost 12 bases, and 11 bases stayed unmatched. CDR3 sequence reads: CASSLGSNLAGGRYF. In DNA form, the CDR3 reads TGTGCCAGCAGCTTAGGGAGCAATCTAGCGGGAGGCCGGTACTTC.

V and J are TRBV6-5 and TRBJ1-5; possible D gene TRBD1, 6 bases. Germline V lookup: CDR1 MNHEY, CDR2 SVGAGI. CDR3 size: 15 residues. V was pared by 0 bases and J by 5 bases, with 11 bases between. CDR3 residues: CASSYSRPGDQPQHF. CDR3 bases: TGTGCCAGCAGTTACTCTCGGCCAGGGGATCAGCCCCAGCATTTT.

This clone was detected once. Compared with germline, one end of the junction differs, possibly owing to a read error. J is TRBJ1-1 and V is TRBV30; D gene uncertain. The length of the CDR3 is 14 residues. The germline CDR1 and CDR2 sequences are GTSNPN and SVGIG (reference sequence). The CDR3, as DNA: TGTGCCCGGAGGAGGGTAGGAGTAAACACTGAAGCTTTCTTT. Protein: CARRRVGVNTEAFF.

The V gene is TRBV6-6, the J gene TRBJ2-1; D uncertain. This CDR3 is built from 16 residues. V was shortened by 0 bases and J by 5 bases, with 14 bases between the two germline ends. Germline-derived CDR1 and CDR2 are MNHNY and SVGAGI (reference sequence). CDR3 residues: CASSYSQLRQNNEQFF. The CDR3 DNA reads TGTGCCAGCAGTTACTCGCAACTTCGTCAGAACAATGAGCAGTTCTTC.

Notes on this clone: A much larger clone sits a single nucleotide away, making a read error possible. Other DNA sequences from this sample encode an identical CDR3 as well. The CDR3 region is CASSVGTGNEKLFF. The CDR3 DNA sequence: TGTGCCAGCAGTGTCGGGACAGGGAATGAAAAGCTGTTTTTT. The J gene is TRBJ1-4, the V gene TRBV25-1; 9 nucleotides align to TRBD1. Germline V gene data show CDR1 as MGHDK and CDR2 as SYGVNS. The CDR3 loop spans 14 amino acids.

V is TRBV7-2 and J is TRBJ2-6; D gene ambiguous. The CDR3 consists of 13 residues. The germline CDR1 and CDR2 sequences are SGHTA and FQGNSA. Trimming pared 5 bases from V and 5 bases from J, leaving 7 bases between. The CDR3 sequence: CASSPRRANVLTF. The CDR3 nucleotides are TGTGCCAGCAGCCCCCGTCGGGCCAACGTCCTGACTTTC.